This T cell receptor (beta chain) emerged from a study of cytomegalovirus exposure and HLA in healthy donors. Study-wide results and caveats: The only immune exposure information that was available was CMV serostatus.

Regarding this clone: Its antigen is unidentified.

13 Jbeta primers and 60 Vbeta primers were used for the PCR. Clones were read by immunoSEQ multiplex PCR, and TCRdb kept only the in-frame ones, dropping some. The sample consists of 85,000 to 100,000 clones, around 80% of them appearing once. The sequenced sample consisted of PBMCs. This TCR derives from an older woman in good health and CMV-seronegative.

CDR3 sequence (DNA): TGTGCCAGTAGCCAGACAGCCACTAACTATGGCTACACCTTC. It codes for CASSQTATNYGYTF. The chain recombines TRBV19 with TRBJ1-2; tentatively, D is TRBD1 (5 bases). CDR3 length: 14 amino acids. The V gene lost 6 bases and the J gene lost 0 bases, with 11 bases spanning the gap. Germline loops: CDR1 LNHDA, CDR2 SQIVND (reference sequence).